This entry lists 12 T cell receptor beta chains sequenced from one sample in a study of human T cells and chemical hapten exposure. TCRdb reprocessed the RACE reads with MiXCR, giving one entry per CDR3 protein. The profile shows about 180,000 distinct CDR3 sequences, 25% to 30% of them singletons. As for time point: pre-sensitization, week 0. Described treatment: therapeutic diphenylcyclopropenone sensitization with weekly scalp DPC. Sequencing used whole blood, obtained in connection with sensitization to the hapten diphenylcyclopropenone (DPC). These receptors originate from a woman in her 30s with alopecia areata. Some clones in this sample may be carry-over from other donors' samples.

The chain employs TRBV2 and TRBJ1-1, with TRBD1 matching 8 bases. This CDR3 contains 14 residues. Germline V gene sequence: CDR1 SNHLY, CDR2 FYNNEI. CDR3 coding DNA: TGTGCGCAGGGGGCTGGGGGGCTGAACACTGAAGCTTTCTTT. Translated, it gives CAQGAGGLNTEAFF.

This chain links TRBV6-5 with TRBJ1-3; possible D gene TRBD1, 5 bases. The germline V gene encodes CDR1 MNHEY and CDR2 SVGAGI. The ends were cut back, 4 bases at V and 8 bases at J, with 12 bases in the middle. This CDR3 has 13 amino acids. The CDR3 spells CASSLSLGDTIYF. DNA for the CDR3: TGTGCCAGCAGTTTATCCTTAGGGGACACCATATATTTT.

The chain has TRBV29-1 and TRBJ1-1, with a tentative D call TRBD1 (5 bases). V lost 6 bases to trimming and J lost 1 base, with 18 bases between them. Germline V gene sequence: CDR1 SQVTM, CDR2 ANQGSEA. This CDR3 contains 15 residues. The CDR3 reads CSVPGRDKGNTEAFF. The CDR3 bases are TGCAGCGTCCCCGGCAGGGATAAGGGGAACACTGAAGCTTTCTTT.

The chain links TRBV4-2 to TRBJ1-2; D uncertain. The V end lost 0 bases, the J end lost 7 bases, and 6 bases lay between the germline ends. The germline V gene encodes CDR1 LGHNA and CDR2 YNFKEQ. CDR3 size: 12 residues. DNA for the CDR3: TGTGCCAGCAGCCAAGAGGGAGGTGGCTACACCTTC. Translating gives CASSQEGGGYTF.

The genes are TRBV28 and TRBJ2-2, with a weak D call TRBD2 (6 bases). This CDR3 comprises 15 residues. Trimming shortened V by 2 bases and J by 4 bases, and 11 bases separated the two germline ends. Germline V lookup: CDR1 MDHEN, CDR2 SYDVKM. CDR3 in DNA: TGTGCCAGCAGTTTAACGGGGGTCTCCACCGGGGAGCTGTTTTTT. It encodes CASSLTGVSTGELFF.

This chain joins TRBV3-1 and TRBJ1-6; D remains unclear. Between the trimmed V and J ends, which lost 1 base and 4 bases, there was a span of 5 bases. This CDR3 has 14 residues. Germline V gene lookup returns CDR1 LGHDT and CDR2 YNNKEL (reference sequence). Here the CDR3 reads CASSQGPYNSPLHF. CDR3 nucleotides: TGTGCCAGCAGCCAAGGACCTTATAATTCACCCCTCCACTTT.

This clonotype was counted a few times. This sequence joins TRBV28 and TRBJ2-3, with D unclear. The CDR3 extends over 17 amino acids. The ends were cut back, 3 bases at V and 4 bases at J, with 20 bases in the middle. The germline CDR1 and CDR2 sequences are MDHEN and SYDVKM. CDR3 loop: CASSFTSSTSWADTQYF. The CDR3, as DNA: TGTGCCAGCAGTTTTACGTCAAGCACATCCTGGGCAGATACGCAGTATTTT.

The chain has TRBV4-2 and TRBJ2-6, with TRBD1 matching 12 bases. V was clipped by 0 bases and J by 3 bases; unmatched bases: 3. CDR1 and CDR2 (germline): LGHNA, YNFKEQ. The CDR3 extends over 18 amino acids. CDR3 in DNA: TGTGCCAGCAGCCAAGAGGGGACAGGGGGCTTTGGGGCCAACGTCCTGACTTTC. Encoded protein: CASSQEGTGGFGANVLTF.

About this clonotype itself: One junction end does not reproduce the germline sequence, and a read error may be involved. The gene calls are TRBV29-1 and TRBJ1-2; a possible D gene is TRBD1 (5 bases). Germline assignment: CDR1 SQVTM and CDR2 ANQGSEA. The CDR3 spans 15 residues. The CDR3 coding sequence is TGCAGCGTTGCATCGGCGGGACCTCTTATCGATGGCCACACCTTC. Translation: CSVASAGPLIDGHTF.

This clonotype was detected only a few times. The chain joins TRBV7-8 to TRBJ2-2; 10 bases are shared with TRBD2. This CDR3 contains 17 residues. Trimming removed 5 bases from V and 6 bases from J; junction bases left unmatched: 12. Germline V CDR1 and CDR2: SGHVS, FQNEAQ. The CDR3 DNA is TGTGCCAGCAGCCTAAGGCGGCTAGCGGGGGTTGCCGGGGAGCTGTTTTTT. Protein sequence: CASSLRRLAGVAGELFF.

This clonotype was seen a handful of times. The V and J genes are TRBV4-3 and TRBJ2-5, with D uncertain. CDR1 LGHNA and CDR2 YSLEER come from the germline V gene. The CDR3 spans 15 residues. The V end lost 4 bases, the J end lost 5 bases, and 17 bases lay between the germline ends. The CDR3 protein is CASSPRYGPEETQYF. The CDR3, as DNA: TGCGCCAGCAGCCCTCGTTATGGGCCGGAGGAGACCCAGTACTTC.

The V gene is TRBV29-1, the J gene TRBJ2-7; tentatively, D is TRBD1 or TRBD2 (5 bases each). The CDR3 length is 11 residues. Trimming stripped 6 bases from V and 6 bases from J, with 12 bases between. CDR1 and CDR2 from the germline V gene are SQVTM and ANQGSEA. CDR3 nucleotide sequence: TGCAGCGTCCAGGGAGTTGGCGAGCAGTACTTC. Translated: CSVQGVGEQYF.